Shown below are 19 T cell receptor beta chains from a single sample sequenced in a study of T-cell reconstitution after alpha-beta-depleted transplantation in children. For TCRbeta, the library was prepared with unique molecular identifiers. In TCRdb, the PCR reads were re-called with MiXCR into one record per CDR3 protein. The sample contains hundreds of thousands of distinct CDR3 sequences, 9.5% to 15% of which appear only once. The sequences come from PBMCs from the stem cell graft donor, collected from the stem cell graft. These receptors were taken from a human donor who donated a stem cell graft to a child with acute lymphoblastic leukemia.

This clonotype has a count of ten or more. The chain carries TRBV5-1 and TRBJ1-5; D is perhaps TRBD1 (5 bases). CDR1 and CDR2 (germline): SGHRS, YFSETQ. The CDR3 runs 16 residues. Trimming took off 0 bases at V and 7 bases at J, with 17 bases between the two ends. CDR3 DNA sequence: TGCGCCAGCAGCTTGGGAGGAGGTGGGCCAGGGCAGCCCCAGCATTTT. Translation: CASSLGGGGPGQPQHF.

The table lists this clonotype with many counts. The chain combines TRBV15 with TRBJ1-5; 7 nucleotides line up with TRBD1. Germline V gene lookup returns CDR1 LNHNV and CDR2 YYDKDF (reference sequence). The V gene end was trimmed by 0 bases and the J gene end by 2 bases; junction bases not matched to a gene: 4. CDR3 length equals 16 residues. The DNA for the CDR3 is TGTGCCACCAGCAGAGATAGGGACAGAGGCAATCAGCCCCAGCATTTT. Its translation is CATSRDRDRGNQPQHF.

Many counts were recorded for this clonotype. The V and J genes are TRBV5-1 and TRBJ2-7; no firm D call. This CDR3 comprises 13 residues. Germline CDR1 is SGHRS and CDR2 is YFSETQ. V lost 0 bases and J 3 bases, leaving 7 bases between the germline ends. DNA for the CDR3: TGCGCCAGCAGCTTGGGTGGGCACTACGAGCAGTACTTC. Amino acid sequence: CASSLGGHYEQYF.

The table lists this clonotype with many counts. The CDR3 spells CASSPSGSRTDTQYF. CDR3 in DNA: TGTGCCAGCAGCCCTAGCGGGAGTCGAACAGATACGCAGTATTTT. V usage is TRBV7-6 and J usage is TRBJ2-3, with 10 bases aligning to TRBD2. J gave up 3 bases and V 5 bases, and 5 bases lay outside the gene matches. This CDR3 comprises 15 residues. Per the germline V gene, CDR1 is SGHVS and CDR2 is FNYEAQ.

V usage is TRBV7-9 and J usage is TRBJ2-5; the D call may be TRBD1 or TRBD2 (6 bases each). Germline CDR1 SEHNR, CDR2 FQNEAQ (reference sequence). This CDR3 has 12 residues. CDR3 sequence: CGAGAGGETQYF. For the CDR3, the DNA is TGTGGGGCAGGCGCCGGGGGCGAGACCCAGTACTTC.

About this clonotype: A much larger clonotype is one base distant, so this may be a read error. The gene calls are TRBV28 and TRBJ2-7, with 9 bases that match TRBD1. V lost 4 bases and J lost 3; bases outside the gene matches: 7. The length of the CDR3 is 15 residues. Germline V gene data show CDR1 as MDHEN and CDR2 as SYDVKM. The CDR3 region is CASSSPGQGDYEQYF. CDR3 DNA: TGTGCCAGCAGTTCTCCGGGACAGGGAGACTACGAGCAGTACTTC. Based on the CDR3 plus reference TRBV28 and TRBJ2-7, the full variable domain is DVKVTQSSRYLVKRTGEKVFLECVQDMDHENMFWYRQDPGLGLRLIYFSYDVKMKEKGDIPEGYSVSREKKERFSLILESASTNQTSMYLCASSSPGQGDYEQYFGPGTRLTVT.

Remarks on this clonotype: A read error may account for a junction end that differs from germline. The chain carries TRBV7-2 and TRBJ1-1; D remains unclear. This CDR3 has 11 residues. Looked up from germline, CDR1 is SGHTA and CDR2 is FQGNSA. The chain's CDR3 is CASSLAGDAFF. CDR3 nucleotide sequence: TGTGCCAGCAGTTTAGCAGGCGACGCTTTCTTT.

The chain couples TRBV5-5 to TRBJ2-5; no reliable D call. The germline CDR1 and CDR2 sequences are SGHKS and YYEKEE (reference sequence). Trimming took 0 bases from V and 0 from J, leaving 6 bases between them. The length of the CDR3 is 14 residues. The CDR3 nucleotides read TGTGCCAGCAGCTTGGAAGTTAACCAAGAGACCCAGTACTTC. Translation gives CASSLEVNQETQYF.

This clonotype turned up a few times. J is TRBJ2-5 and V is TRBV27; 7 bases line up with TRBD2. V lost 2 bases and J lost 4; bases outside the gene matches: 7. Per germline, CDR1 MNHEY and CDR2 SMNVEV (reference sequence). This CDR3 is built from 15 residues. CDR3 nucleotide sequence: TGTGCCAGCAGTTTAGGGGGGGGGGTAACAGAGACCCAGTACTTC. Translated, it gives CASSLGGGVTETQYF.

This clonotype was observed at least ten times. The gene calls are TRBV7-2 and TRBJ1-4; a weak D match, TRBD1 (6 bases). Germline V lookup: CDR1 SGHTA, CDR2 FQGNSA. V lost 10 bases and J 4 bases, leaving 19 bases between the germline ends. CDR3 length equals 15 residues. CDR3 DNA: TGTGCCACCGCGGCCAGGACAGCCTATAATGAAAAACTGTTTTTT. Encoded protein: CATAARTAYNEKLFF.

This clonotype has ten or more counts. V usage is TRBV21-1 and J usage is TRBJ2-5; the D call in the table, TRBD2, was not verified against the DNA. TRBV21-1 is a known pseudogene. The CDR3 covers 13 residues. The CDR3 DNA reads as TGTGCCAGCTTATCCAGGCTAGCGGAGACCCAGTACTTC. This codes for CASLSRLAETQYF.

This clonotype has just a few counts. The chain has TRBV20-1 and TRBJ2-1; 13 positions agree with TRBD2. CDR1 and CDR2 from the germline V gene are DFQATT and SNEGSKA (reference sequence). The CDR3 is made up of 19 amino acids. The V segment lost 4 bases and the J segment 0 bases; nucleotides outside the gene matches: 12. The CDR3 region is CSAKTRTSGRRSSYNEQFF. CDR3 DNA: TGCAGTGCTAAAACTAGGACTAGCGGGAGACGAAGCTCCTACAATGAGCAGTTCTTC.

This clonotype has a count of ten or more. CDR3 nucleotides: TGCAGCGCAGGGGGAGGCCAAGAGACCCAGTACTTC. Its protein is CSAGGGQETQYF. The rearrangement uses TRBV29-1 and TRBJ2-5; possible D gene TRBD1, 7 bases. The V gene's germline CDR1 is SQVTM and CDR2 ANQGSEA. The V end was cut by 7 bases, the J end by 1 base, with 10 bases between. This CDR3 has 12 residues. Combining the CDR3 with reference TRBV29-1 and TRBJ2-5 gives the whole variable domain SAVISQKPSRDICQRGTSLTIQCQVDSQVTMMFWYRQQPGQSLTLIATANQGSEATYESGFVIDKFPISRPNLTFSTLTVSNMSPEDSSIYLCSAGGGQETQYFGPGTRLLVL.

This clonotype has ten or more counts. The rearrangement links TRBV28 to TRBJ2-7; TRBD1 might be the D (7 bases). The germline CDR1 and CDR2 sequences are MDHEN and SYDVKM. The V end lost 8 bases, the J end lost 5 bases, and 19 bases lay between the germline ends. CDR3 length: 14 residues. The CDR3 spells CASGLRGQWDEQYF. As DNA, the CDR3 is TGTGCCAGCGGACTAAGGGGGCAATGGGACGAGCAGTACTTC. Full variable domain (remainder filled in from reference TRBV28 and TRBJ2-7): DVKVTQSSRYLVKRTGEKVFLECVQDMDHENMFWYRQDPGLGLRLIYFSYDVKMKEKGDIPEGYSVSREKKERFSLILESASTNQTSMYLCASGLRGQWDEQYFGPGTRLTVT.

This clonotype showed up many times. This CDR3 is CASSGFSGRAVETQYF. CDR3 sequence (DNA): TGTGCCAGCAGTGGATTTAGCGGGAGGGCCGTAGAGACCCAGTACTTC. The chain joins TRBV6-1 to TRBJ2-5; 11 nucleotides line up with TRBD2. Germline lookup yields CDR1 MNHNS and CDR2 SASEGT. Unmatched junction bases numbered 8, after V lost 4 bases and J lost 4 bases. The CDR3 has 16 residues.

This clonotype was seen many times. CDR3 in amino acids: CASRPEEGEREEKLFF. The CDR3 coding sequence is TGTGCCAGCCGACCCGAAGAGGGGGAACGGGAAGAAAAACTGTTTTTT. This chain links TRBV27 with TRBJ1-4, with a weak D call TRBD1 (6 bases). Trimming cost V 8 bases and J 8 bases, with 24 bases left between them. Germline CDR1 reads MNHEY; CDR2 reads SMNVEV (reference sequence). The CDR3 spans 16 residues.

This clonotype was seen repeatedly, ten times or more. The V and J genes are TRBV12-3 or TRBV12-4 and TRBJ2-7; a possible D gene is TRBD2 (6 bases). The CDR3 is made up of 13 amino acids. V lost 6 bases, J lost 2 bases, and 11 bases lay in between. CDR3 coding DNA: TGTGCCAGCAGCCGTAGGGAGGCCTACGAGCAGTACTTC. This translates into CASSRREAYEQYF.

This clonotype was recorded many times. The V call is TRBV5-1, the J call TRBJ1-1; D is perhaps TRBD1 (5 bases). Germline-derived CDR1 and CDR2 are SGHRS and YFSETQ. The CDR3 is 15 amino acids. V lost 3 bases, J lost 5 bases, and 17 bases lay in between. CDR3 sequence reads: CASSWSGAGETEAFF. CDR3 in DNA: TGCGCCAGCAGCTGGAGTGGGGCGGGGGAGACTGAAGCTTTCTTT.

This clonotype has a count of ten or more. The chain's CDR3 is CASSLAKGLATGELFF. In DNA form, the CDR3 reads TGTGCCAGCAGCTTAGCCAAGGGTTTGGCCACCGGGGAGCTGTTTTTT. The chain recombines TRBV7-2 with TRBJ2-2; D gene ambiguous. Germline loops: CDR1 SGHTA, CDR2 FQGNSA. The CDR3 totals 16 residues. V was pared by 0 bases and J by 4 bases, with 12 bases between.